The next 11 T cell receptor beta chains were all read from a single sample in a study of T-cell memory formation after mild COVID-19. TCRdb re-derived calls from the 5' RACE reads in MiXCR, one entry per CDR3 protein. The sample carries around 100,000 distinct CDR3 sequences, roughly 10% recorded once. The sequencing input was PBMCs or a T cell subset sorted from them (not recorded which). The receptors were gathered from a young man who had mild COVID-19 (a few samples of this study predate the infection). Cell type and time point are not known.

This clonotype has just a few counts. This chain uses TRBV12-3 or TRBV12-4 with TRBJ2-5; 12 nucleotides line up with TRBD2. CDR3 length equals 16 residues. Unmatched junction bases numbered 7, after V lost 5 bases and J lost 3 bases. The CDR3 nucleotides read TGTGCCAGCAGTGATCTAGCGGGGGGGCCTGAAGAGACCCAGTACTTC. The encoded protein is CASSDLAGGPEETQYF.

This clonotype has more than one count but fewer than ten. V usage is TRBV6-2 or TRBV6-3 and J usage is TRBJ2-7, with no clear D. CDR1 and CDR2 from the germline V gene are MNHEY and SVGEGT. This CDR3 spans 14 amino acids. Deletions cut 2 bases from V and 3 bases from J, with 11 bases between. The CDR3 DNA is TGTGCCAGCAGTTACCCCTCCCCAAACTACGAGCAGTACTTC. Translated: CASSYPSPNYEQYF.

This clonotype was seen a few times. The chain recombines TRBV19 with TRBJ2-1; TRBD2 matches at 9 bases. V trimming: 6 bases; J trimming: 9 bases; junction bases outside the gene matches: 12. Per the germline V gene, CDR1 is LNHDA and CDR2 is SQIVND (reference sequence). The CDR3 contains 15 residues. The CDR3 reads CASRPWAGGPAEQFF. CDR3 coding DNA: TGTGCCAGTAGGCCGTGGGCGGGGGGGCCGGCTGAGCAGTTCTTC.

This clonotype was found a few times. V and J are TRBV4-1 and TRBJ2-1; perhaps D is TRBD1 or TRBD2 (5 bases each). CDR1 is MGHRA and CDR2 is YSYEKL in the germline V gene. The CDR3 covers 17 residues. Trimming cost V 5 bases and J 1 base, with 18 bases left between them. CDR3 sequence reads: CASSERSGTGSYNEQFF. CDR3 sequence (DNA): TGCGCCAGCAGCGAACGATCGGGGACCGGATCCTACAATGAGCAGTTCTTC.

Many counts were recorded for this clonotype. This chain joins TRBV29-1 and TRBJ1-1; no firm D call. Between the trimmed V and J ends, which lost 3 bases and 5 bases, there was a span of 7 bases. The CDR3 is 11 amino acids. The germline gives CDR1 SQVTM, CDR2 ANQGSEA. The CDR3 coding sequence is TGCAGCGTTGATAGGAATACTGAAGCTTTCTTT. This codes for CSVDRNTEAFF.

The rearrangement links TRBV18 to TRBJ2-2, with D possibly being TRBD1 or TRBD2 (6 bases each). V was pared by 3 bases and J by 3 bases, with 14 bases between. This CDR3 spans 16 amino acids. Germline V gives CDR1 KGHSH, CDR2 LQKENI. DNA for the CDR3: TGTGCCAGCTCACCGCCGGGGGCTGGCGACACCGGGGAGCTGTTTTTT. Amino acid sequence: CASSPPGAGDTGELFF.

The genes are TRBV15 and TRBJ1-5; the D gene is possibly TRBD1 (5 bases). V shed 2 bases and J shed 7 bases, with 9 bases lying between them. The germline V gene encodes CDR1 LNHNV and CDR2 YYDKDF (reference sequence). This CDR3 has 13 residues. The CDR3 DNA is TGTGCCACCAGCAGACGGGGCGAACAGCCCCAGCATTTT. It specifies CATSRRGEQPQHF. The variable domain in full, completed from reference TRBV15 and TRBJ1-5, reads DAMVIQNPRYQVTQFGKPVTLSCSQTLNHNVMYWYQQKSSQAPKLLFHYYDKDFNNEADTPDNFQSRRPNTSFCFLDIRSPGLGDTAMYLCATSRRGEQPQHFGDGTRLSIL.

Only a few counts were recorded for this clonotype. The J gene is TRBJ2-5, the V gene TRBV7-9, with TRBD2 matching over 10 bases. The germline V gene has CDR1 SEHNR and CDR2 FQNEAQ (reference sequence). CDR3 length: 15 amino acids. Trimming removed 5 bases from V and 6 bases from J; junction bases left unmatched: 9. The chain's CDR3 is CASSPGLAGVKTQYF. The CDR3 region has the DNA TGTGCCAGCAGCCCCGGGCTAGCGGGGGTAAAGACCCAGTACTTC. The whole variable domain, filled in from reference TRBV7-9 and TRBJ2-5, reads DTGVSQNPRHKITKRGQNVTFRCDPISEHNRLYWYRQTLGQGPEFLTYFQNEAQLEKSRLLSDRFSAERPKGSFSTLEIQRTEQGDSAMYLCASSPGLAGVKTQYFGPGTRLLVL.

This clonotype came up a few times. The rearrangement joins TRBV6-2 or TRBV6-3 to TRBJ1-5; unclear D gene. Germline V CDR1 and CDR2: MNHEY, SVGEGT. CDR3 length equals 12 residues. Trimming left V 2 bases short and J 8 bases short, with 7 bases between. The CDR3 coding sequence is TGTGCCAGCAGTTACGCACGGGAGCCCCAGCATTTT. This translates into CASSYAREPQHF.

A few counts support this clonotype. This sequence joins TRBV1 and TRBJ1-6; no DNA check was done on the table's D call, TRBD1. TRBV1 is termed a pseudogene. This CDR3 region has 17 residues. CDR3 amino acids: CTSSPSGEDRNNSPLHF. DNA for the CDR3: TGCACCAGCAGCCCTTCGGGGGAGGACAGAAATAATTCACCCCTCCACTTT.

This sequence joins TRBV7-8 and TRBJ2-5; TRBD2 agrees at 10 bases. CDR1 SGHVS and CDR2 FQNEAQ come from the germline V gene. The CDR3 is 15 residues long. Trimming cost V 4 bases and J 4 bases; bases outside gene matches: 6. CDR3 residues: CASSSERGGRETQYF. CDR3 DNA: TGTGCCAGCAGCTCCGAGCGGGGGGGTAGAGAGACCCAGTACTTC. Full variable domain (remainder filled in from reference TRBV7-8 and TRBJ2-5): GAGVSQSPRYKVAKRGQDVALRCDPISGHVSLFWYQQALGQGPEFLTYFQNEAQLDKSGLPSDRFFAERPEGSVSTLKIQRTQQEDSAVYLCASSSERGGRETQYFGPGTRLLVL.